Described below is a single T cell receptor beta chain sequence and its context. Its antigen is not known. 5'RACE template switching with UMIs produced the TCR beta cDNA. TCRdb re-called the 5' RACE reads; one entry per CDR3 protein, DNA not given. The repertoire shows about 150,000 distinct CDR3 sequences; the top ten hold roughly a third. This sample is drawn from a study of T cells expressing NK-cell markers. Notes on the study in general: The study found these clonotypes also leading the CD3+CD56-NKG2C+ fraction in several donors.

The length of the CDR3 is 13 residues. Germline assignment: CDR1 SGHRS and CDR2 YFSETQ. Sequencing was done on a sample of blood T cells: a sorted CD56 or NKG2C T cell subset, CD4+ or CD8+ T cells, or bulk PBMC T cells (not recorded which). V usage is TRBV5-1 and J usage is TRBJ2-1; the D call of TRBD2 rests on TCRdb alone, since no DNA is present to check it. This TCR came from a woman in her forties or fifties in good health. CDR3 region: CASSVRRSNEQFF.